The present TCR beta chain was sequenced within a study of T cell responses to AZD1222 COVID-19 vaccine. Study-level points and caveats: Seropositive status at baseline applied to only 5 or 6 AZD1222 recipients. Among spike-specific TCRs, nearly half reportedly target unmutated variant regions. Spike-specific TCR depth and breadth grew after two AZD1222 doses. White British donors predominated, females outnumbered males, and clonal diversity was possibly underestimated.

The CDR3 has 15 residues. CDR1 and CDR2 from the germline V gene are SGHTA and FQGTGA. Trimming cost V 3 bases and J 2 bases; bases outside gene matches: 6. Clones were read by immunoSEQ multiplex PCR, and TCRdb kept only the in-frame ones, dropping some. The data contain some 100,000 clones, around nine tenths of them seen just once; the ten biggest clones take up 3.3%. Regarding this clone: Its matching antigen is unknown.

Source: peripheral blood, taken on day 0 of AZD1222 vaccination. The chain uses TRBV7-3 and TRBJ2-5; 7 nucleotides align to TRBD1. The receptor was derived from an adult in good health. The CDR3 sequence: CASSFGGQFQETQYF. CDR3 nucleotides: TGTGCCAGCAGCTTTGGGGGACAGTTTCAAGAGACCCAGTACTTC.